This record concerns one T cell receptor (beta chain) sequence. What it recognizes is unknown. Naive CD4+ cells had CD25+ Tregs removed. The study, taken as a whole, reports: The TCR gene usage of tumor memory CD4+ T cells clustered together with blood and lymph node memory CD4+ cells and with lymph node naive CD4+ cells. Tumor-infiltrating Treg TCR alpha and beta sequences overlapped most with tumor naive CD4+ T cells, then blood naive.

After constant-region reverse-primer amplification, full-length variable regions underwent semi-nested PCR with Nested Universal Primer A. TCRdb analysed the 5' RACE reads with MiXCR anew, one entry per CDR3 protein. Among over 55,000 distinct CDR3 sequences listed, 30% were seen once. Germline assignment: CDR1 SGHKS and CDR2 YYEKEE (reference sequence). J lost 4 bases, V lost 4 bases, and 9 bases had no gene match. This CDR3 comprises 16 residues. The sequence derives from a female donor with breast cancer. The gene calls are TRBV5-5 and TRBJ2-3; 10 positions match TRBD2. The specimen sequenced was tumor-infiltrating naive CD4+ T cells sorted from the breast tumor. As to subset: naive CD4+ T cells, CD4+CD45RA+CD25-. The CDR3 DNA is TGTGCCAGCAGCCCCGGGGTAGCGGGAGGCCCAGATACGCAGTATTTT. This sequence encodes CASSPGVAGGPDTQYF.